These T cell receptor beta chains were read from a single sample in a study of regulatory T cells in long-lasting Graves disease. TCRdb used MiXCR to reprocess the multiplex PCR reads, holding one entry per CDR3 protein. The sample shows 350,000 to 450,000 distinct CDR3 sequences, around 21% of them seen only once. The specimen was peripheral blood mononuclear cells (PBMCs), collected when the disease was refractory, from a patient treated with antithyroid drugs. These receptors were taken from a female donor with Graves disease. Both conserved end residues are part of each CDR3. Fields, in order: V gene, J gene, clone size, D gene, CDR3 protein, CDR3 DNA. The D gene is left open where the match is weak. Some rows mark clone size as missing; the rest say once, few, many or name a class of expanded clone.

>TRBV6-1|TRBJ2-7|many|NA
CASSHQRAPYEQYF
TGTGCCAGCAGCCACCAAAGGGCCCCCTACGAGCAGTACTTC
>TRBV11-2|TRBJ2-4|many|NA
CASSRTENIQYF
TGTGCCAGCAGCCGGACAGAAAACATTCAGTACTTC
>TRBV7-2|TRBJ1-5|many|NA
CASSLGGIQPQHF
TGTGCCAGCAGCTTAGGGGGGATCCAGCCCCAGCATTTT
>TRBV7-9|TRBJ2-5|few|NA
CASSLGGSEETQYF
TGTGCCAGCAGCTTAGGAGGCAGCGAAGAGACCCAGTACTTC
>TRBV6-2/TRBV6-3|TRBJ2-6|many|NA
CASSDYSSGANVLTF
TGTGCCAGCAGTGATTACAGCTCTGGGGCCAACGTCCTGACTTTC
>TRBV5-1|TRBJ1-1|many|TRBD1
CASSLDRVNTEAFF
TGTGCCAGCAGCTTAGACAGGGTGAACACTGAAGCTTTCTTT
>TRBV10-3|TRBJ1-4|NA|NA
CAISEGGTYEKLFF
TGTGCCATCAGTGAGGGAGGGACATACGAAAAACTGTTTTTT
>TRBV14|TRBJ2-2|few|NA
CASSPHRSELNTGELFF
TGTGCCAGCAGCCCCCACAGGTCCGAGTTGAACACCGGGGAGCTGTTTTTT
>TRBV3-1|TRBJ2-7|NA|TRBD1
CASSQWPGGTYEQYF
TGTGCCAGCAGCCAGTGGCCAGGGGGTACCTACGAGCAGTACTTC
>TRBV12-3/TRBV12-4|TRBJ2-7|many|TRBD2
CASSFLGGSPHTYEQYF
TGTGCCAGCAGTTTTTTGGGAGGGTCTCCACATACCTACGAGCAGTACTTC
>TRBV27|TRBJ2-7|NA|NA
CASSFSGGLEIEQYF
TGTGCCAGCAGCTTCTCCGGGGGACTGGAGATCGAGCAGTACTTC
>TRBV12-3/TRBV12-4|TRBJ2-1|many|NA
CASSLALLRGNEQFF
TGTGCCAGCAGTTTAGCGCTGCTAAGGGGCAATGAGCAGTTCTTC
>TRBV7-2|TRBJ1-5|many|NA
CASSFGGTQPQHF
TGTGCCAGCAGCTTCGGGGGGACTCAGCCCCAGCATTTT
>TRBV20-1|TRBJ2-4|NA|TRBD2
CSARGGGSSIAKNIQYF
TGCAGTGCTAGAGGGGGGGGTTCAAGTATAGCCAAAAACATTCAGTACTTC
>TRBV5-1|TRBJ1-2|many|TRBD1
CASSLQGAYGYTF
TGCGCCAGCAGCTTGCAGGGGGCCTATGGCTACACCTTC
>TRBV20-1|TRBJ2-7|few|NA
CSVRGDSGLEQYF
TGCAGTGTCAGGGGCGACTCAGGTCTCGAGCAGTACTTC
>TRBV12-3/TRBV12-4|TRBJ2-2|many|TRBD2
CASRETSGSVNTGELFF
TGTGCCAGCAGGGAGACTAGCGGGAGCGTAAACACCGGGGAGCTGTTTTTT
>TRBV7-2|TRBJ2-5|many|NA
CASIQGPSQYF
TGTGCCAGCATCCAGGGGCCCTCCCAGTACTTC
>TRBV20-1|TRBJ1-2|many|NA
CSAWDTDNYGYTF
TGCAGTGCCTGGGACACCGATAACTATGGCTACACCTTC
>TRBV6-2/TRBV6-3|TRBJ1-1|many|TRBD1
CASSYSDRMNTEAFF
TGTGCCAGCAGTTACTCGGACAGGATGAACACTGAAGCTTTCTTT
>TRBV7-2|TRBJ1-4|NA|NA
CASSLGGAGDEKLFF
TGTGCCAGCAGCTTAGGTGGGGCGGGAGATGAAAAACTGTTTTTT
>TRBV7-3|TRBJ2-5|many|NA
CASSLRGSQVNQETQYF
TGTGCCAGCAGCCTCCGCGGATCGCAAGTGAATCAGGAGACCCAGTACTTC
>TRBV12-3/TRBV12-4|TRBJ2-7|many|TRBD1
CASSPLTGYEQYF
TGTGCCAGCAGTCCGCTGACAGGGTACGAGCAGTACTTC
>TRBV29-1|TRBJ1-2|few|NA
CSVGKGQGVQYGYTF
TGCAGCGTCGGAAAAGGGCAGGGAGTGCAGTATGGCTACACCTTC
>TRBV7-2|TRBJ2-5|many|NA
CASSPTGASVETQYF
TGTGCCAGCAGCCCTACGGGGGCGAGTGTGGAGACCCAGTACTTC
>TRBV13|TRBJ2-5|many|NA
CASSNWTSETQYF
TGTGCCAGCAGCAACTGGACCTCAGAGACCCAGTACTTC
>TRBV6-5|TRBJ2-4|few|NA
CASSYGGNKNIQYF
TGTGCCAGCAGTTACGGCGGAAACAAAAACATTCAGTACTTC
>TRBV11-2|TRBJ2-3|NA|TRBD1
CASSLMDRALTDTQYF
TGTGCCAGCAGCTTGATGGACAGGGCCCTCACAGATACGCAGTATTTT
>TRBV20-1|TRBJ2-7|NA|NA
CSCRGGGIPEQYF
TGCAGTTGCCGCGGAGGGGGGATCCCCGAGCAGTACTTC
>TRBV30|TRBJ1-1|NA|NA
CAWSILMNTEAFF
TGTGCCTGGAGTATCTTGATGAACACTGAAGCTTTCTTT
>TRBV5-4|TRBJ1-1|NA|NA
CASSLGPSLKNTEAFF
TGTGCCAGCAGCTTGGGTCCGTCACTCAAGAACACTGAAGCTTTCTTT
>TRBV3-1|TRBJ1-2|many|NA
CASSQDTRGGYTF
TGTGCCAGCAGCCAAGATACTCGGGGCGGCTACACCTTC
>TRBV20-1|TRBJ2-5|few|NA
CSARGHLQETQYF
TGCAGTGCCAGAGGACACCTCCAAGAGACCCAGTACTTC
>TRBV6-1|TRBJ1-1|many|TRBD1
CASSEAGVWDRELSAFF
TGTGCCAGCAGTGAAGCTGGTGTCTGGGACAGGGAACTTTCAGCTTTCTTT
>TRBV7-2|TRBJ2-7|NA|NA
CASRQAVAYEQYF
TGTGCCAGCAGACAGGCTGTGGCCTACGAGCAGTACTTC
>TRBV11-2|TRBJ2-7|many|NA
CASSPPGLPYEQYF
TGTGCCAGCAGCCCCCCGGGGCTCCCCTACGAGCAGTACTTC
>TRBV27|TRBJ2-6|many|NA
CASSFVSSSGANVLTF
TGTGCCAGCAGTTTTGTGTCAAGCTCTGGGGCCAACGTCCTGACTTTC
>TRBV20-1|TRBJ2-2|NA|TRBD1
CSAREGQRNTGELFF
TGCAGTGCTAGAGAGGGACAGAGGAACACCGGGGAGCTGTTTTTT